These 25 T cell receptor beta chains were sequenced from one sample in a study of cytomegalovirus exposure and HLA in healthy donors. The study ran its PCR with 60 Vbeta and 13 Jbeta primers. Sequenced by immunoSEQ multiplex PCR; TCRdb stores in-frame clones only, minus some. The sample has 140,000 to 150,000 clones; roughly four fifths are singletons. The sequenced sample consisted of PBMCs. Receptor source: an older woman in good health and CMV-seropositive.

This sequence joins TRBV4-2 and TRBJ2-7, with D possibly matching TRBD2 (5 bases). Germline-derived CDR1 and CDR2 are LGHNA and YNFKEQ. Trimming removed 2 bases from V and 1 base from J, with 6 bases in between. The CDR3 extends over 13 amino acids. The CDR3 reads CASSQSGSYEQYF. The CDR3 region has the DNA TGTGCCAGCAGCCAATCGGGATCCTACGAGCAGTACTTC.

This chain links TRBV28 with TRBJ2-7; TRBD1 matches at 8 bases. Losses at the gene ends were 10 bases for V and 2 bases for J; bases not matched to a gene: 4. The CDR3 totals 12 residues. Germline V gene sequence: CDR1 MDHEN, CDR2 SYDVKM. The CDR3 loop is CAIWDRPYEQYF. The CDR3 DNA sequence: TGTGCCATCTGGGACAGGCCCTACGAGCAGTACTTC.

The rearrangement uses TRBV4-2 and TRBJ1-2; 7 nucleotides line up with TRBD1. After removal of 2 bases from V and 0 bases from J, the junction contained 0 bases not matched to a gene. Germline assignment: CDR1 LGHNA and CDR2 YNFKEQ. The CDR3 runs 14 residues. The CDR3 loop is CASSQTGANYGYTF. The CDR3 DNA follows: TGTGCCAGCAGCCAAACAGGGGCTAACTATGGCTACACCTTC.

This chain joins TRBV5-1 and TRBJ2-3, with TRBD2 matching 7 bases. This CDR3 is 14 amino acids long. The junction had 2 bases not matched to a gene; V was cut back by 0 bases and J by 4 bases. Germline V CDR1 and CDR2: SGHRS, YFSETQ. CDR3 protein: CASSLVRGADTQYF. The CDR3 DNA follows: TGCGCCAGCAGCTTGGTACGGGGGGCAGATACGCAGTATTTT.

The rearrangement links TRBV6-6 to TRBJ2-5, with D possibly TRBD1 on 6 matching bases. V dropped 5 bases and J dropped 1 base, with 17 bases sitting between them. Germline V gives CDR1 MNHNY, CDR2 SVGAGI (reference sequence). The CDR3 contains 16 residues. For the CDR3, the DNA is TGTGCCAGCAGTCCAAGCGCAGGGGCGGGCCAAGAGACCCAGTACTTC. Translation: CASSPSAGAGQETQYF.

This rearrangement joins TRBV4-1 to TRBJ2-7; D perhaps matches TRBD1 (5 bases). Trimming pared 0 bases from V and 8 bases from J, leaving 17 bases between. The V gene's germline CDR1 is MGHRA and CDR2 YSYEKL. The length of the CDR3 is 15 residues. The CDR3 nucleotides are TGCGCCAGCAGCCAAGAAGTCTCGGCAGACAGTAAGCAGTACTTC. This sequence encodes CASSQEVSADSKQYF.

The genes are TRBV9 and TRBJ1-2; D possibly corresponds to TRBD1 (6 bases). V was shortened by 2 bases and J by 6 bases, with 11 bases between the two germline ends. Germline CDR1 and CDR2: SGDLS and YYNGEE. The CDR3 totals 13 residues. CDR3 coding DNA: TGTGCCAGCAGCGTCACAGGGCCCGATGGCTACACCTTC. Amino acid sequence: CASSVTGPDGYTF.

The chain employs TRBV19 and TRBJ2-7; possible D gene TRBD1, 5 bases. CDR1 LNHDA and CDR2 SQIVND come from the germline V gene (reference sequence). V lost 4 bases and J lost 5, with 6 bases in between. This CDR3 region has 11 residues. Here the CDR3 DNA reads TGTGCCAGTAGTAAGGACAACGAGCAGTACTTC. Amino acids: CASSKDNEQYF.

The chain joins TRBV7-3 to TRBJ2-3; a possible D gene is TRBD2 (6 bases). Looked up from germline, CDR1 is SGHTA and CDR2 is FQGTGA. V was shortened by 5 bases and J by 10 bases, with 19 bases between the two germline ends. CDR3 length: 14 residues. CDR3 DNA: TGTGCCAGCAGCGACCATAGACTAGTTCCCGCGCAGTATTTT. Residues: CASSDHRLVPAQYF. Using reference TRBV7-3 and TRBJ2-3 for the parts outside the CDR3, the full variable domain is GAGVSQTPSNKVTEKGKYVELRCDPISGHTALYWYRQSLGQGPEFLIYFQGTGAADDSGLPNDRFFAVRPEGSVSTLKIQRTERGDSAVYLCASSDHRLVPAQYFGPGTRLTVL.

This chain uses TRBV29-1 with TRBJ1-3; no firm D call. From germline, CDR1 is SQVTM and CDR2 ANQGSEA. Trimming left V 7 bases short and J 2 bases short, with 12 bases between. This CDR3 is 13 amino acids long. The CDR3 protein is CSGHRGPGNTIYF. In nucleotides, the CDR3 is TGCAGCGGCCATCGCGGTCCTGGAAACACCATATATTTT.

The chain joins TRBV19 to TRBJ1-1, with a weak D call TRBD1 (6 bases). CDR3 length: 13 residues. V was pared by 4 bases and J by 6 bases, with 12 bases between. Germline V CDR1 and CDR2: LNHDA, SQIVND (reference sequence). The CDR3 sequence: CASSRSGGAEAFF. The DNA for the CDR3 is TGTGCCAGTAGTAGATCGGGGGGCGCTGAAGCTTTCTTT.

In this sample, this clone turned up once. CDR3 DNA: TGCGCCAGCAGCCAAGATCGTAGCGGGAGGGCGGGGGCCAAAAACATTCAGTACTTC. It encodes CASSQDRSGRAGAKNIQYF. The chain uses TRBV4-3 and TRBJ2-4; 11 bases line up with TRBD2. Germline CDR1 and CDR2: LGHNA and YSLEER. The CDR3 runs to 19 residues. Losses at the gene ends were 0 bases for V and 1 base for J; bases not matched to a gene: 8.

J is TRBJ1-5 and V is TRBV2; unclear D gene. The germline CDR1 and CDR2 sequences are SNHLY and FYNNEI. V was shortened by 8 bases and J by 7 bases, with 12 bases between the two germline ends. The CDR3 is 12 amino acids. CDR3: CASGGLEQPQHF. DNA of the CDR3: TGTGCCAGCGGCGGGCTTGAGCAGCCCCAGCATTTT.

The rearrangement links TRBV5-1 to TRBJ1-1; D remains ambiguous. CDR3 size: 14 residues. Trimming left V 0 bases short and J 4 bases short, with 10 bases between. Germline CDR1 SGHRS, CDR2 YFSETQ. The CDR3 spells CASSLAQAGTEAFF. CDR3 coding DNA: TGCGCCAGCAGCTTGGCGCAGGCGGGCACTGAAGCTTTCTTT.

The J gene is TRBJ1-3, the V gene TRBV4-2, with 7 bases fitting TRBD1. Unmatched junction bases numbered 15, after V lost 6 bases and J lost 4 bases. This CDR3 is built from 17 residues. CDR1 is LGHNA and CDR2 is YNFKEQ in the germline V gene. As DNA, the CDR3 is TGTGCCAGCAGTCACACACAGGGGCCAATGGGGGGAAACACCATATATTTT. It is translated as CASSHTQGPMGGNTIYF.

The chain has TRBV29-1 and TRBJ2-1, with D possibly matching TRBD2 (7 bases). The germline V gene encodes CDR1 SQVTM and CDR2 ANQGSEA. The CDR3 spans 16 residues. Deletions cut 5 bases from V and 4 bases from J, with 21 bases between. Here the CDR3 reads CSVSGGGRGVYNEQFF. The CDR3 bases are TGCAGCGTTTCGGGGGGCGGGAGAGGAGTTTACAATGAGCAGTTCTTC.

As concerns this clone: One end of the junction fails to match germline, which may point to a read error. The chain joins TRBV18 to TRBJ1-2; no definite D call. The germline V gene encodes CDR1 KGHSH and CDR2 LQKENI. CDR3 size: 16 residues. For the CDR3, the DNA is TGTGCCAGCTCAGCACCCCCCACGGGAGGCAACTATGGCTACACCTTC. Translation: CASSAPPTGGNYGYTF.

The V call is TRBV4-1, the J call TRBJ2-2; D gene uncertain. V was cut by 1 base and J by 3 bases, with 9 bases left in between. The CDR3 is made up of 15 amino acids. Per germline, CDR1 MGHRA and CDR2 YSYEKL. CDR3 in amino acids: CASSQGAGYTGELFF. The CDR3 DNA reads TGCGCCAGCAGCCAAGGTGCAGGATACACCGGGGAGCTGTTTTTT.

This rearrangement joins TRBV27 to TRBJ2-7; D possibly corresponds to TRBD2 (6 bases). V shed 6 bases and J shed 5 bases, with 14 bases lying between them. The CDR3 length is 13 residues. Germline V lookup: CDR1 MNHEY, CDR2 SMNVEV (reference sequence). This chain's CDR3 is CASRTSRGHEQYF. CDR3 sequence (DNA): TGTGCCAGCAGGACTAGTCGTGGCCACGAGCAGTACTTC.

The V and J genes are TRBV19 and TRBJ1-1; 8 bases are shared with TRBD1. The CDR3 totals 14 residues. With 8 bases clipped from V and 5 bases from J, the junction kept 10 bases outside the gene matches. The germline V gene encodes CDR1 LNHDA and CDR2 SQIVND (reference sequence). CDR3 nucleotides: TGTGCCAGTCTGACAGGGGCCGGGGGGACTGAAGCTTTCTTT. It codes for CASLTGAGGTEAFF.

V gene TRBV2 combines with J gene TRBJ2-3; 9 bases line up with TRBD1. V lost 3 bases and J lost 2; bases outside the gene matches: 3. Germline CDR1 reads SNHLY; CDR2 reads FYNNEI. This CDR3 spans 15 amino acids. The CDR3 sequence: CASSEGQGNTDTQYF. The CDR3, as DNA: TGTGCCAGCAGTGAGGGACAGGGTAACACAGATACGCAGTATTTT.

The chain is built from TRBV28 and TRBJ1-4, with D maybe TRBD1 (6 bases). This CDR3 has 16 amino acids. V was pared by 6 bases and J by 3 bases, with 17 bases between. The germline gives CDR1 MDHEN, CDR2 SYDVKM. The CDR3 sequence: CASRAGGALANEKLFF. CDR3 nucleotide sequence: TGTGCCAGCAGGGCGGGGGGGGCGTTGGCTAATGAAAAACTGTTTTTT.

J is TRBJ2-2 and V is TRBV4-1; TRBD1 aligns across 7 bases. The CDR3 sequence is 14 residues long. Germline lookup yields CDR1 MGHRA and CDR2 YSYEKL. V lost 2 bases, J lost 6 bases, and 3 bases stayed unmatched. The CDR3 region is CASSQRQGAGELFF. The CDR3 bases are TGCGCCAGCAGCCAAAGACAGGGTGCCGGGGAGCTGTTTTTT.

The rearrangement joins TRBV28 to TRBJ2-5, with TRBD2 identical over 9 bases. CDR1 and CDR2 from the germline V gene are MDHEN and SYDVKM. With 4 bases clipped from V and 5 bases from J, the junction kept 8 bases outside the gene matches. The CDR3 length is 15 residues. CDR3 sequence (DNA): TGTGCCAGCAGTTCCGCCGGCGGGAGGGCGGAGACCCAGTACTTC. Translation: CASSSAGGRAETQYF.

In nucleotides, the CDR3 is TGTGCCACCTCCGGTCGGACAGGGGGAGGTATGAACACTGAAGCTTTCTTT. Protein sequence: CATSGRTGGGMNTEAFF. The rearrangement uses TRBV4-2 and TRBJ1-1, with 10 bases fitting TRBD1. V was pared by 10 bases and J by 0 bases, with 14 bases of the junction left unmatched. The CDR3 extends over 17 amino acids. In germline, CDR1 is LGHNA, CDR2 YNFKEQ.